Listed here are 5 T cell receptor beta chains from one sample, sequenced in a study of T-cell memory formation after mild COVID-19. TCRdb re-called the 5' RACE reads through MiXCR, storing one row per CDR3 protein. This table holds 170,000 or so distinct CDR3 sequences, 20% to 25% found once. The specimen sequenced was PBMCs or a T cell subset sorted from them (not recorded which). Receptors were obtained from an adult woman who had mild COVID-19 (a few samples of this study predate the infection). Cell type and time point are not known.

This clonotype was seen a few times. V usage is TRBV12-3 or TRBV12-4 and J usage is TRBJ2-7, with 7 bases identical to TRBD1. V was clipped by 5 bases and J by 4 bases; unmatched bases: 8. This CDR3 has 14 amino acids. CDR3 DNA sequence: TGTGCCAGCAGTGAACCGGGACAGCCTTACGAGCAGTACTTC. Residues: CASSEPGQPYEQYF.

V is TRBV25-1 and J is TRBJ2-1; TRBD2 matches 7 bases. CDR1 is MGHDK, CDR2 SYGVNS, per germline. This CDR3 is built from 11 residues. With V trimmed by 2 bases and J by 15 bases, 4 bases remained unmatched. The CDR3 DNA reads TGTGCCAGCAGTGAAGCGGGAGAGGTGTTCTTC. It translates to CASSEAGEVFF.

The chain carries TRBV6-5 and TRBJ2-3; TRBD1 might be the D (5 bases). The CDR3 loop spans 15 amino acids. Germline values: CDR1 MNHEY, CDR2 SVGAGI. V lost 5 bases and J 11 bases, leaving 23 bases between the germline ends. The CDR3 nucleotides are TGTGCCAGCAGTCCTAACTGGGGCACAGATACGCAGCAGTATTTT. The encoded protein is CASSPNWGTDTQQYF.

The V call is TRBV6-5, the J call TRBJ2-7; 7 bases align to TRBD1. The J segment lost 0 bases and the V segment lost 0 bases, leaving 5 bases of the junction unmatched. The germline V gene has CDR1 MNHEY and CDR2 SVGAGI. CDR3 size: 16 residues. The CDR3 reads CASSYSAGTVSYEQYF. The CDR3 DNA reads TGTGCCAGCAGTTACTCGGCCGGGACAGTCTCCTACGAGCAGTACTTC.

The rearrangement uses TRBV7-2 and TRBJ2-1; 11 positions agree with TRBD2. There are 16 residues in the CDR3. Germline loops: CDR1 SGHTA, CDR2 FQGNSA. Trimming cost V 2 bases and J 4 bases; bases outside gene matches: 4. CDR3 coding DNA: TGTGCCAGCAGCTTAATTCTAGCGGGAGGTTACAATGAGCAGTTCTTC. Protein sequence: CASSLILAGGYNEQFF.